These T cell receptor beta chains were read from a single sample in a study of shared clonotypes between healthy human individuals. The table came from immunoSEQ multiplex PCR; TCRdb's copy has only in-frame clones and leaves some out. The sample consists of under 2.5 million clones, about 90% of them appearing once. Sequencing was done on a sample of naive CD4+ T cells from PBMCs. These receptors originate from a man younger than 35 in good health. Some clones in this sample may be carry-over from other donors' samples. Each CDR3 is given with its conserved first and last residue.

J gene	V gene	CDR3 protein
TRBJ2-6	TRBV11-1	CASSLVGVLAGANVLTF
TRBJ1-4	TRBV7-2	CASSLTGAGDEKLFF
TRBJ1-4	TRBV6-1	CASSERGPPSNEKLFF
TRBJ1-1	TRBV14	CASSQVTWTEAFF
TRBJ2-5	TRBV6-5	CASSFGGTQYF
TRBJ1-2	TRBV4-2	CASSQDWGQTSGGYTF
TRBJ2-5	TRBV5-1	CASSLAGGRSQETQYF
TRBJ2-5	TRBV10-3	CAISKGTGEETQYF
TRBJ2-6	TRBV4-2	CASSLSGANVLTF
TRBJ2-2	TRBV18	CASSPSTGSSTGELFF
TRBJ2-2	TRBV27	CASSPLGSGTFGELFF
TRBJ1-1	TRBV9	CASSVRENTEAFF
TRBJ2-2	TRBV19	CASSTTGNTGELFF
TRBJ1-5	TRBV5-1	CASSLVAGDQPQHF
TRBJ2-1	TRBV5-7	CASSVTHRRGTEQFF
TRBJ2-1	TRBV18	CASSRQRNRYNEQFF
TRBJ1-4	TRBV28	CASSMAGQGGKLFF
TRBJ2-1	TRBV9	CASSVVARIPYNEQFF
TRBJ1-5	TRBV28	CASSLLNQPQHF
TRBJ2-7	TRBV6-1	CASTPGPNSYEQYF
TRBJ2-5	TRBV2	CASTASGISYF
TRBJ2-7	TRBV6-6	CASSHTLTGSSYEQYF
TRBJ2-5	TRBV30	CAWSVGQGGRTQYF
TRBJ2-1	TRBV5-8	CASIREPYNEQFF
TRBJ1-2	TRBV19	CASRRQGGYGYTF
TRBJ2-1	TRBV10-3	CAISVGQGAGRVVF
TRBJ2-3	TRBV5-1	CASSSTSGAGVDTQYF
TRBJ2-7	TRBV10-3	CAISEPRQGAPEQYF
TRBJ2-2	TRBV4-1	CASSQLSGGEFLNTGELFF
TRBJ2-2	TRBV5-1	CASSSLASTGELFF
TRBJ2-7	TRBV5-1	CASSLGTSSYEQYF
TRBJ1-2	TRBV4-3	CASSQRNYGYTF
TRBJ2-7	TRBV10-3	CAISLLGPADEQYF
TRBJ2-2	TRBV5-1	CASRPTGVGTGELFF
TRBJ2-1	TRBV29-1	CSVAWPSSYNEQFF
TRBJ2-5	TRBV2	CASSEAGVGGTQYF
TRBJ2-7	TRBV7-2	CASSRRLAGNYEQYF
TRBJ2-3	TRBV5-1	CASSLVRTGRTDTQYF
TRBJ2-7	TRBV9	CASSVMSRTPTYEQYF
TRBJ1-1	TRBV28	CASSLWAIENTEAFF
TRBJ2-2	TRBV7-3	CASSRTGNTGELFF
TRBJ2-7	TRBV6-6	CASSYVQGAGEQYF
TRBJ2-4	TRBV19	CASSIEKKNIQYF
TRBJ2-3	TRBV7-9	CASSPDRSTDTQYF
TRBJ1-1	TRBV2	CATQGGTEAFF
TRBJ2-7	TRBV15	CATDRDRGVGEQYF
TRBJ1-1	TRBV5-6	CASSRDRGRVNTEAFF
TRBJ2-5	TRBV19	CASSIGAGGLRTQYF
TRBJ2-2	TRBV7-3	CASSLGGQNTGELFF
TRBJ2-7	TRBV27	CATRGTAGSYEQYF
TRBJ2-2	TRBV11-2	CASSLGTQSTRPGELFF
TRBJ2-4	TRBV28	CASTVTGGQRGIQYF
TRBJ1-5	TRBV5-1	CASSRGTGQNQPQHF
TRBJ2-7	TRBV18	CASSRQLDGDEQYF